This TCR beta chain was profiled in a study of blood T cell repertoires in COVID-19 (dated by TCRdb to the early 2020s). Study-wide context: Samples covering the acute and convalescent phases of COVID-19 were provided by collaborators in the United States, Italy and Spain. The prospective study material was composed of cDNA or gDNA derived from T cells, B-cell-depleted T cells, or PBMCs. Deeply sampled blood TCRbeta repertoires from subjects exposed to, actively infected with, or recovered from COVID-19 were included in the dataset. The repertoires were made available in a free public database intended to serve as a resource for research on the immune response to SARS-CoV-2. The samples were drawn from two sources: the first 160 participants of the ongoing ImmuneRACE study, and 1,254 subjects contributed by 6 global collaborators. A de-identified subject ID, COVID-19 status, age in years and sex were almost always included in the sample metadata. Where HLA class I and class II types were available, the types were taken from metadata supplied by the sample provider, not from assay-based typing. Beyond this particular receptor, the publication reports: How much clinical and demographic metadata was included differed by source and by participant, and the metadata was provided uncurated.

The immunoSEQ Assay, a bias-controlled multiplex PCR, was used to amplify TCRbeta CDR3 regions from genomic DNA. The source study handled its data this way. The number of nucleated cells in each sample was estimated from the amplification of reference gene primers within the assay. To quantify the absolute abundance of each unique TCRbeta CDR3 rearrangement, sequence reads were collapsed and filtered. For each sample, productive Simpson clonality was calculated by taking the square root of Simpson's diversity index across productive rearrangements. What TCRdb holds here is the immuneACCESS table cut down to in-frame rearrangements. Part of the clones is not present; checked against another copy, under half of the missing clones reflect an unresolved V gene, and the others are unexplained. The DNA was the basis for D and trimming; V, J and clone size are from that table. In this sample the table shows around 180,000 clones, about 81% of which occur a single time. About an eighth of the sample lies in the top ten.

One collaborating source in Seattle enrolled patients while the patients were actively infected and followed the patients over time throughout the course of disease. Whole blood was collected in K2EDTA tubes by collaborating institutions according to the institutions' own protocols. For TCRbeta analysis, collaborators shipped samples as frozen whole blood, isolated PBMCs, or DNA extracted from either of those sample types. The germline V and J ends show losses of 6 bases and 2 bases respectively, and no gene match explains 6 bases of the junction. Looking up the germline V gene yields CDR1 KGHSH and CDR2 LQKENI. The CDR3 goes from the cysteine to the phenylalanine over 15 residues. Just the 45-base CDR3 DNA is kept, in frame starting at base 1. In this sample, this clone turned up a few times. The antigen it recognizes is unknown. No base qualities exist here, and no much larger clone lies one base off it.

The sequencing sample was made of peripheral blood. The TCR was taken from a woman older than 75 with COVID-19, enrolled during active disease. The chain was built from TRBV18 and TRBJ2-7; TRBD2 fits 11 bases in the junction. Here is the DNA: TGTGCCAGCTCCCTGGGACTAGCGGCCCCCTACGAGCAGTACTTC. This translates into CASSLGLAAPYEQYF. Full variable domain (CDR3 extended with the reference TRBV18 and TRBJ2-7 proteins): NAGVMQNPRHLVRRRGQEARLRCSPMKGHSHVYWYRQLPEEGLKFMVYLQKENIIDESGMPKERFSAEFPKEGPSILRIQQVVRGDSAAYFCASSLGLAAPYEQYFGPGTRLTVT.